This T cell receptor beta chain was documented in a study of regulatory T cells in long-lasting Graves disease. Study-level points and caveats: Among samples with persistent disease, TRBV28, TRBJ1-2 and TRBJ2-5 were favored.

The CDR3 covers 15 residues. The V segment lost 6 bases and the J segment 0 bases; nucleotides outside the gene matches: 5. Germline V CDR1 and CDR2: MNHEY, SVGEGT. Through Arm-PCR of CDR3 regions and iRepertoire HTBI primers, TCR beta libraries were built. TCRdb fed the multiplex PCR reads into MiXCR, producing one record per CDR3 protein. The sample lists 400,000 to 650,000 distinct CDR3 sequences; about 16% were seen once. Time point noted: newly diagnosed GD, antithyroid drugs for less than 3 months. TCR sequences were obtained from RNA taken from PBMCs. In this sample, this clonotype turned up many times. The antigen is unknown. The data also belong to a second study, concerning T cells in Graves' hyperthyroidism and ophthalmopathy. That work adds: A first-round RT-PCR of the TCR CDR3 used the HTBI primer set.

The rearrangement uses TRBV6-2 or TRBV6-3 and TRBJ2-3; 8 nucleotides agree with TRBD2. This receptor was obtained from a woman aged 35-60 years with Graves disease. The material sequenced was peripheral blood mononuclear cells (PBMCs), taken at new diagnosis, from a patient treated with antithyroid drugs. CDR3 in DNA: TGTGCCAGCAGCGGGGGGGCAGTAAGCACAGATACGCAGTATTTT. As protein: CASSGGAVSTDTQYF.